This is a list of T cell receptor beta chains from one sample in a study of T cell repertoires in cytomegalovirus infection. TCRdb redid the calling of the reads with MiXCR, one entry per CDR3 protein. The top ten hold 13% of the sample, which has roughly 990,000 distinct CDR3 sequences, about a third seen once. Antigens for these TCRs are unknown. The material sequenced was cultured CD8+ T cells from PBMCs, taken from culture after CMV antigen stimulation. The receptors were gathered from a human donor in good health (CMV status not recorded). Some clones in this sample may be carry-over from other donors' samples. Both conserved end residues are part of each CDR3. D genes are given only for firm matches. Where a row states a size, it is once, few, many or the class of an expanded clone; other rows omit it.

J gene: TRBJ2-1
D gene: -
V gene: TRBV7-9
clone size: -
CDR3 DNA: TGTGCCAGCAGCCCAGCCAACTCAGGTTATCTATCTAATGAGCAGTTCTTC
CDR3 protein: CASSPANSGYLSNEQFF

J gene: TRBJ1-1
D gene: -
V gene: TRBV12-3/TRBV12-4
clone size: -
CDR3 DNA: TGTGCCAGCACCCAGGGGAGTAGCACTGAAGCTTTCTTT
CDR3 protein: CASTQGSSTEAFF

J gene: TRBJ1-2
D gene: -
V gene: TRBV29-1
clone size: few
CDR3 DNA: TGCAGCGTTGAAGATAGGGGGTATGGCTACACCTTC
CDR3 protein: CSVEDRGYGYTF

J gene: TRBJ2-5
D gene: TRBD2
V gene: TRBV7-8
clone size: -
CDR3 DNA: TGTGCCAGCAGCTCAAAAGCGGGGGGGTTAGAGACCCAGTACTTC
CDR3 protein: CASSSKAGGLETQYF

J gene: TRBJ2-4
D gene: -
V gene: TRBV7-9
clone size: few
CDR3 DNA: TGTGCCAGCAGCTTTGGGAATAGCGGCCGAGCCAAAAACATTCAGTACTTC
CDR3 protein: CASSFGNSGRAKNIQYF

J gene: TRBJ2-7
D gene: TRBD1
V gene: TRBV7-9
clone size: few
CDR3 DNA: TGTGCCAGCAGCGGGAAGACAGGGGTCTACGAGCAGTACTTC
CDR3 protein: CASSGKTGVYEQYF

J gene: TRBJ1-2
D gene: TRBD1
V gene: TRBV6-1
clone size: few
CDR3 DNA: TGTGCCAGCAGTGTCGGTGGTGGACAGGTGGATGGCTACACCTTC
CDR3 protein: CASSVGGGQVDGYTF

J gene: TRBJ1-2
D gene: -
V gene: TRBV7-9
clone size: few
CDR3 DNA: TGTGCCAGCAGCTCAGGGAGTCACGCCTATGGCTACACCTTC
CDR3 protein: CASSSGSHAYGYTF

J gene: TRBJ1-1
D gene: TRBD1
V gene: TRBV28
clone size: many
CDR3 DNA: TGTGCCAGCAGCCGTCGACAGGGGGCGAACACTGAAGCTTTCTTT
CDR3 protein: CASSRRQGANTEAFF

J gene: TRBJ1-6
D gene: -
V gene: TRBV10-3
clone size: -
CDR3 DNA: TGTGCCATCAGTGAGCCCACCAACGGCAGGGTAGATTCACCCCTCCACTTT
CDR3 protein: CAISEPTNGRVDSPLHF

J gene: TRBJ2-5
D gene: -
V gene: TRBV28
clone size: -
CDR3 DNA: TGTGCCTCCCGGAGGATTGGGGGCCGGGAGACCCAGTACTTC
CDR3 protein: CASRRIGGRETQYF

J gene: TRBJ1-1
D gene: -
V gene: TRBV7-9
clone size: few
CDR3 DNA: TGTGCCAGCAGCTTTGAAGTAGGGACTGAAGCTTTCTTT
CDR3 protein: CASSFEVGTEAFF

J gene: TRBJ1-2
D gene: -
V gene: TRBV18
clone size: -
CDR3 DNA: TGTGCCAGCTCACCCGAGACCGCTGGCTACACCTTC
CDR3 protein: CASSPETAGYTF

J gene: TRBJ1-1
D gene: -
V gene: TRBV12-3/TRBV12-4
clone size: -
CDR3 DNA: TGTGCCGGCACTCACTTTCGAGGGAGCACTGAAGCTTTCTTT
CDR3 protein: CAGTHFRGSTEAFF

J gene: TRBJ1-1
D gene: TRBD1
V gene: TRBV27
clone size: -
CDR3 DNA: TGTGCCAGCAGTTCGTTCACCGGACAGGGGAACACTGAAGCTTTCTTT
CDR3 protein: CASSSFTGQGNTEAFF

J gene: TRBJ2-5
D gene: TRBD2
V gene: TRBV6-5
clone size: -
CDR3 DNA: TGTGCCAGCAGTTACGCGGCGGGGGGGTACCAAGAGACCCAGTACTTC
CDR3 protein: CASSYAAGGYQETQYF

J gene: TRBJ1-5
D gene: -
V gene: TRBV5-6
clone size: -
CDR3 DNA: TGTACCAGCAGCTTGTCTCCCGATCAGCCCCAGCATTTT
CDR3 protein: CTSSLSPDQPQHF

J gene: TRBJ2-1
D gene: TRBD2
V gene: TRBV7-2
clone size: few
CDR3 DNA: TGTGCCAGCAGCCCCTACCACCGGGAGCGGGGTTCCTACAATGAGCAGTTCTTC
CDR3 protein: CASSPYHRERGSYNEQFF

J gene: TRBJ1-6
D gene: -
V gene: TRBV24-1
clone size: -
CDR3 DNA: TGTGCCACCAGTGACACTCGCAGTTCACCCCTCCACTTT
CDR3 protein: CATSDTRSSPLHF

J gene: TRBJ2-1
D gene: -
V gene: TRBV20-1
clone size: -
CDR3 DNA: TGCAGTGCTGCCCCTCGGCGGGGGCCCGGGGAGCAGTTCTTC
CDR3 protein: CSAAPRRGPGEQFF

J gene: TRBJ2-1
D gene: TRBD1
V gene: TRBV10-3
clone size: many
CDR3 DNA: TGTGCCATCAGTTCAACCGGGACAGGGGGCAATGAGCAGTTCTTC
CDR3 protein: CAISSTGTGGNEQFF

J gene: TRBJ1-5
D gene: -
V gene: TRBV6-2/TRBV6-3
clone size: -
CDR3 DNA: TGTGCCAGCAGTGTGGGGGAGCTCAATCAGCCCCAGCATTTT
CDR3 protein: CASSVGELNQPQHF

J gene: TRBJ2-3
D gene: -
V gene: TRBV7-9
clone size: few
CDR3 DNA: TGTGCCAGCAGCCCCTGGGCAGGTGGGAGCACAGATACGCAGTATTTT
CDR3 protein: CASSPWAGGSTDTQYF

J gene: TRBJ2-6
D gene: TRBD1
V gene: TRBV7-7
clone size: many
CDR3 DNA: TGTGCTAGCGGACAGGGGTATGGGGCCAACGTCCTGACTTTC
CDR3 protein: CASGQGYGANVLTF

J gene: TRBJ2-1
D gene: -
V gene: TRBV4-1
clone size: -
CDR3 DNA: TGCGCCAGCAGCCAAGATCTGGGGGGCCAACGCCGTGGGGATGAGCAGTTCTTC
CDR3 protein: CASSQDLGGQRRGDEQFF

J gene: TRBJ2-2
D gene: -
V gene: TRBV13
clone size: -
CDR3 DNA: TGTGCCAGCAGCCGGGGGGCAGGGGGCAGAAACACCGGGGAGCTGTTTTTT
CDR3 protein: CASSRGAGGRNTGELFF

J gene: TRBJ2-7
D gene: -
V gene: TRBV20-1
clone size: -
CDR3 DNA: TGTAGTGCTAAACCTCGGGAAAGGCGGTACGAGCAGTACTTC
CDR3 protein: CSAKPRERRYEQYF

J gene: TRBJ2-1
D gene: TRBD2
V gene: TRBV5-4
clone size: -
CDR3 DNA: TGTGCCAGCAGCACTGGACTAGCGGGGGGCGATGAGCAGTTCTTC
CDR3 protein: CASSTGLAGGDEQFF

J gene: TRBJ1-5
D gene: TRBD1
V gene: TRBV15
clone size: -
CDR3 DNA: TGTGCCACGGTAGGGAGGGGACAGGGAAAGGATCAGCCCCAGCATTTT
CDR3 protein: CATVGRGQGKDQPQHF

J gene: TRBJ2-2
D gene: -
V gene: TRBV6-5
clone size: many
CDR3 DNA: TGTGCCAGCAGTTACGGGAGTCCCACCGGGGAGCTGTTTTTT
CDR3 protein: CASSYGSPTGELFF

J gene: TRBJ2-1
D gene: -
V gene: TRBV29-1
clone size: few
CDR3 DNA: TGCAGCGTTGAAAGTAAGGACAGATCCTACAATGAGCAGTTCTTC
CDR3 protein: CSVESKDRSYNEQFF

J gene: TRBJ2-4
D gene: -
V gene: TRBV5-1
clone size: -
CDR3 DNA: TGCGCCAGCAGCTTGGGCAGGGGCGCCAAAAACATTCAGTACTTC
CDR3 protein: CASSLGRGAKNIQYF

J gene: TRBJ2-1
D gene: -
V gene: TRBV7-6
clone size: many
CDR3 DNA: TGTGCCAGCAGCTTAAAAGTCGACGGGGGCTCCGGGGAGCAGTTCTTC
CDR3 protein: CASSLKVDGGSGEQFF

J gene: TRBJ2-1
D gene: TRBD2
V gene: TRBV9
clone size: -
CDR3 DNA: TGTGCCAGCAGCCCTTCATTTTTAGCGGGCAATGAGCAGTTCTTC
CDR3 protein: CASSPSFLAGNEQFF

J gene: TRBJ2-3
D gene: -
V gene: TRBV6-2/TRBV6-3
clone size: -
CDR3 DNA: TGTGCCAGCACCATGTACACAGATACGCAGTATTTT
CDR3 protein: CASTMYTDTQYF

J gene: TRBJ2-5
D gene: -
V gene: TRBV18
clone size: -
CDR3 DNA: TGTGCCAGCTCACCAGTTGGTAGGGGACAAGAGACCCAGTACTTC
CDR3 protein: CASSPVGRGQETQYF

J gene: TRBJ1-4
D gene: -
V gene: TRBV6-5
clone size: -
CDR3 DNA: TGTGCCAGCAGGCAAGGGGGAAACAGGGACCATGAAAAACTGTTTTTT
CDR3 protein: CASRQGGNRDHEKLFF

J gene: TRBJ2-7
D gene: TRBD2
V gene: TRBV7-2
clone size: many
CDR3 DNA: TGTGCCAGCAGCACCCTTAGCGGGGGGCCCTACTACGAGCAGTACTTC
CDR3 protein: CASSTLSGGPYYEQYF

J gene: TRBJ2-7
D gene: -
V gene: TRBV4-1
clone size: -
CDR3 DNA: TGCGCCAGCAGCCAAAGGTCGCCAGACTCCCCGAACCCCCTCTACGAGCAGTACTTC
CDR3 protein: CASSQRSPDSPNPLYEQYF

J gene: TRBJ2-1
D gene: TRBD2
V gene: TRBV7-9
clone size: few
CDR3 DNA: TGTGCCAGCAAGCTTGCCAGCGGGGGGAACAATGAGCAGTTCTTC
CDR3 protein: CASKLASGGNNEQFF

J gene: TRBJ1-1
D gene: -
V gene: TRBV5-5
clone size: -
CDR3 DNA: TGTGCCAGCAGCTCGAACGGTCCGGCGGCTTTCTTT
CDR3 protein: CASSSNGPAAFF

J gene: TRBJ2-1
D gene: -
V gene: TRBV7-9
clone size: -
CDR3 DNA: TGTGCCAGCAGGCCGAATCTGGGGGAGCAGTTCTTC
CDR3 protein: CASRPNLGEQFF

J gene: TRBJ2-1
D gene: -
V gene: TRBV7-2
clone size: many
CDR3 DNA: TGTGCCAGCAGCCCCGGACAGCTCAATGAGCAGTTCTTC
CDR3 protein: CASSPGQLNEQFF

J gene: TRBJ2-1
D gene: TRBD1
V gene: TRBV7-2
clone size: many
CDR3 DNA: TGTGCCAGCAGCTCTCACAGGGGATCCTACAATGAGCAGTTCTTC
CDR3 protein: CASSSHRGSYNEQFF

J gene: TRBJ1-6
D gene: -
V gene: TRBV27
clone size: few
CDR3 DNA: TGTGCCAGCAGTTTGGCAGGGTCTAATTCACCCCTCCACTTT
CDR3 protein: CASSLAGSNSPLHF

J gene: TRBJ2-7
D gene: -
V gene: TRBV12-3/TRBV12-4
clone size: -
CDR3 DNA: TGTGCCAGCAGTTTCGGGGACTTAGACTACGAGCAGTACTTC
CDR3 protein: CASSFGDLDYEQYF

J gene: TRBJ2-2
D gene: TRBD1
V gene: TRBV7-3
clone size: many
CDR3 DNA: TGTGCCAGCATCGCTCTACCGGGACAGGGTTTGGGTGGGGCCGGGGAGCTGTTTTTT
CDR3 protein: CASIALPGQGLGGAGELFF

J gene: TRBJ1-2
D gene: -
V gene: TRBV12-5
clone size: few
CDR3 DNA: TGTGCTAGTGGTTTGATCGACCTGAATGGCTACACCTTC
CDR3 protein: CASGLIDLNGYTF

J gene: TRBJ2-1
D gene: TRBD1
V gene: TRBV28
clone size: -
CDR3 DNA: TGTGCCAGCAGTTTACGTGGACAGGGCAGTAGGAATGAGCAGTTCTTC
CDR3 protein: CASSLRGQGSRNEQFF

J gene: TRBJ2-1
D gene: -
V gene: TRBV6-1
clone size: -
CDR3 DNA: TGTGCCAGCAGTCTTGTGTGGGGGGTGGGAGGGTTCTTC
CDR3 protein: CASSLVWGVGGFF

J gene: TRBJ2-1
D gene: -
V gene: TRBV5-1
clone size: -
CDR3 DNA: TGCGCCAGCAGGGATCCGGCCTCCTATAATGAGCAGTTCTTC
CDR3 protein: CASRDPASYNEQFF

J gene: TRBJ2-1
D gene: TRBD2
V gene: TRBV27
clone size: once
CDR3 DNA: TGTGCCAGCTGGGGGGGGAAAAGGTTCAATGAGCAGTTCTTC
CDR3 protein: CASWGGKRFNEQFF

J gene: TRBJ2-5
D gene: TRBD1
V gene: TRBV4-3
clone size: once
CDR3 DNA: TGCGCCAGCAGCCATCCTCCGGGACAGGACCTAGAGACCCAGTACTTC
CDR3 protein: CASSHPPGQDLETQYF

J gene: TRBJ2-1
D gene: TRBD2
V gene: TRBV7-3
clone size: -
CDR3 DNA: TGTGCCAGGCGGGAGGGTCGTGAGCAGTTCTTC
CDR3 protein: CARREGREQFF